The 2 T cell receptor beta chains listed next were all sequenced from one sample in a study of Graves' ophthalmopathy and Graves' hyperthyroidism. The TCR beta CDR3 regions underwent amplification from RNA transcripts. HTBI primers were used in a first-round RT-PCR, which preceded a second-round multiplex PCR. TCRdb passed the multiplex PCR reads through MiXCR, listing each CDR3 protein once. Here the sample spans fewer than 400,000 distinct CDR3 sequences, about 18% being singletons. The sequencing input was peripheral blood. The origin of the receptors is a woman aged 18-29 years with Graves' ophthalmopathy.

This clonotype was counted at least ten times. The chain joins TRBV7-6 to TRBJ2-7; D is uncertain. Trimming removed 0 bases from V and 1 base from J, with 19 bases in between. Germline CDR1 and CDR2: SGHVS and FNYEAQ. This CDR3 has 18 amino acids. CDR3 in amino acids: CASSLALSGEHRSYEQYF. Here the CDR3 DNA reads TGTGCCAGCAGCTTAGCCCTCTCCGGAGAGCACAGATCCTACGAGCAGTACTTC.

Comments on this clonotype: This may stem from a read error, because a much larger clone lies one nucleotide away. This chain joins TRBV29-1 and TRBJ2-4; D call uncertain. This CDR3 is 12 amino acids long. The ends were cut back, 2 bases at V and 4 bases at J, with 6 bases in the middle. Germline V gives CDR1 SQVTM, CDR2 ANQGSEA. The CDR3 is CSVESWKNIQYF. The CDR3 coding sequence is TGCAGCGTTGAAAGCTGGAAAAACATTCAGTACTTC.